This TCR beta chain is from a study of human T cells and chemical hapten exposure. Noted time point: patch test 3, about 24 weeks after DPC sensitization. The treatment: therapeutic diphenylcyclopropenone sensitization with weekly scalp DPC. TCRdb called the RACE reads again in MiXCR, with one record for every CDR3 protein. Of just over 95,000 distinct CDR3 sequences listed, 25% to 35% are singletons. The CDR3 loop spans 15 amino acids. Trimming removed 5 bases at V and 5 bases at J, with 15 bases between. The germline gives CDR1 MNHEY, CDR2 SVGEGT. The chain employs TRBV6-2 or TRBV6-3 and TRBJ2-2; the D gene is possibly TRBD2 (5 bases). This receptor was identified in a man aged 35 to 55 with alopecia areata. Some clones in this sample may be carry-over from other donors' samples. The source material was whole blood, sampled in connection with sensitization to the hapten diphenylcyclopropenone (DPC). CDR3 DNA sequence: TGTGCCAGCAGTCCTCTGCCGACGGGAACCGGGGAGCTGTTTTTT. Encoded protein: CASSPLPTGTGELFF.